The 14 T cell receptor beta chains presented below share a single source sample, sequenced in a study of cytomegalovirus exposure and HLA in healthy donors. Vbeta (60) and Jbeta (13) primers were used in the PCR. Generated by immunoSEQ multiplex PCR, the TCRdb table keeps only in-frame clones and is missing some. The sample comprises 110,000 to 150,000 clones, roughly 78% of which are singletons, and around 3% rests with the top ten. Sequencing used PBMCs. The receptors originated from a female donor in good health and CMV-seronegative.

This clone was seen just once. V usage is TRBV28 and J usage is TRBJ1-2; D gene ambiguous. The CDR3 sequence is 11 residues long. Per the germline V gene, CDR1 is MDHEN and CDR2 is SYDVKM. Deletions cut 8 bases from V and 4 bases from J, with 8 bases between. CDR3 sequence: CASSNFYGYTF. The CDR3 nucleotides are TGTGCCAGCTCCAATTTCTATGGCTACACCTTC.

This chain links TRBV28 with TRBJ1-5; maybe TRBD1 (6 bases). The CDR3 has 14 amino acids. Germline CDR1 reads MDHEN; CDR2 reads SYDVKM. V was shortened by 4 bases and J by 4 bases, with 11 bases between the two germline ends. CDR3 residues: CASSSPDRNQPQHF. CDR3 DNA: TGTGCCAGCAGTTCACCAGACAGGAATCAGCCCCAGCATTTT. Full variable domain (remainder filled in from reference TRBV28 and TRBJ1-5): DVKVTQSSRYLVKRTGEKVFLECVQDMDHENMFWYRQDPGLGLRLIYFSYDVKMKEKGDIPEGYSVSREKKERFSLILESASTNQTSMYLCASSSPDRNQPQHFGDGTRLSIL.

CDR3 DNA: TGTGCCAGCGCCCTTTGGCACCAAAGTGAAAAACTGTTTTTT. It encodes CASALWHQSEKLFF. The chain has TRBV5-6 and TRBJ1-4; D call uncertain. V was pared by 7 bases and J by 7 bases, with 17 bases between. The germline gives CDR1 SGHDT, CDR2 YYEEEE. The CDR3 has 14 amino acids.

This clone has only one observation. The rearrangement joins TRBV27 to TRBJ2-5; D might be TRBD1 (6 bases). This CDR3 region has 15 residues. Trimming pared 3 bases from V and 3 bases from J, leaving 14 bases between. Germline V gene data show CDR1 as MNHEY and CDR2 as SMNVEV (reference sequence). The CDR3 DNA reads as TGTGCCAGCAGTTTGGGGCCAAACAGGGAAGAGACCCAGTACTTC. Its translation is CASSLGPNREETQYF.

The rearrangement uses TRBV30 and TRBJ2-2, with a tentative D call TRBD1 (5 bases). From germline, CDR1 is GTSNPN and CDR2 SVGIG (reference sequence). The CDR3 covers 14 residues. Trimming took off 5 bases at V and 5 bases at J, with 15 bases between the two ends. The CDR3 reads CAWGHSHRTGELFF. The CDR3 DNA reads TGTGCCTGGGGACATTCTCACCGAACCGGGGAGCTGTTTTTT.

The V gene is TRBV29-1, the J gene TRBJ2-1; 8 bases are shared with TRBD1. V dropped 4 bases and J dropped 6; count of bases not matched to a gene: 23. CDR3 length equals 19 residues. The germline V gene encodes CDR1 SQVTM and CDR2 ANQGSEA. The CDR3 loop is CSVVRIKSVGQGRGNEQFF. The CDR3 DNA follows: TGCAGCGTTGTCCGAATCAAGTCCGTTGGACAGGGTCGAGGCAATGAGCAGTTCTTC.

This clone was counted once. The rearrangement uses TRBV30 and TRBJ2-3; TRBD1 aligns across 8 bases. After removal of 0 bases from V and 2 bases from J, the junction contained 4 bases not matched to a gene. Germline V gene sequence: CDR1 GTSNPN, CDR2 SVGIG (reference sequence). This CDR3 region has 15 residues. The CDR3 loop reads CAWSVGTGSTDTQYF. In DNA form, the CDR3 reads TGTGCCTGGAGTGTGGGGACAGGCTCCACAGATACGCAGTATTTT.

This chain links TRBV19 with TRBJ2-1; 11 nucleotides agree with TRBD2. V lost 7 bases and J lost 6; bases outside the gene matches: 8. From germline, CDR1 is LNHDA and CDR2 SQIVND (reference sequence). This CDR3 is 15 amino acids long. CDR3 protein: CASTRLAGGRNEQFF. Here the CDR3 DNA reads TGTGCCAGTACCCGCTTAGCGGGGGGGCGCAATGAGCAGTTCTTC.

This clone was seen just once. The rearrangement links TRBV19 to TRBJ1-1; D remains ambiguous. From germline, CDR1 is LNHDA and CDR2 SQIVND (reference sequence). The ends were cut back, 5 bases at V and 4 bases at J, with 11 bases in the middle. There are 13 residues in the CDR3. The CDR3 protein is CASSVHWATEAFF. The CDR3 DNA is TGTGCCAGTAGTGTCCATTGGGCCACTGAAGCTTTCTTT.

The gene calls are TRBV29-1 and TRBJ1-2; D not certain. The CDR3 length is 12 residues. The germline V and J ends were trimmed by 4 bases and 3 bases, with 9 bases remaining between them. CDR1 is SQVTM, CDR2 ANQGSEA, per germline. CDR3 sequence reads: CSVGHVHYGYTF. DNA of the CDR3: TGCAGCGTTGGACACGTCCACTATGGCTACACCTTC.

This clone occurred a few times. CDR3 region: CASSLVGNTIYF. The CDR3 coding sequence is TGTGCCAGCAGCTTAGTAGGAAACACCATATATTTT. The chain links TRBV7-9 to TRBJ1-3; D unclear. The germline V and J ends were trimmed by 1 base and 4 bases, with 2 bases remaining between them. Germline CDR1 SEHNR, CDR2 FQNEAQ (reference sequence). There are 12 residues in the CDR3.

Points on this clone: The same CDR3 arises from other DNA sequences in this sample as well. This chain links TRBV28 with TRBJ1-3; no definite D call. Between the trimmed V and J ends, which lost 3 bases and 4 bases, there was a span of 7 bases. The CDR3 covers 13 residues. Per germline, CDR1 MDHEN and CDR2 SYDVKM. The CDR3 spells CASSFPPGNTIYF. As DNA, the CDR3 is TGTGCCAGCAGTTTCCCCCCGGGAAACACCATATATTTT.

The chain employs TRBV6-5 and TRBJ2-2; 11 positions agree with TRBD1. Germline lookup yields CDR1 MNHEY and CDR2 SVGAGI. V dropped 8 bases and J dropped 7; count of bases not matched to a gene: 6. This CDR3 spans 14 amino acids. Here the CDR3 DNA reads TGTGCCAGCGGACAGGGGGCGCGAAACGGGGAGCTGTTTTTT. It codes for CASGQGARNGELFF.

The chain recombines TRBV2 with TRBJ2-7, with 9 bases matching TRBD1. The CDR3 covers 12 residues. Unmatched junction bases numbered 6, after V lost 9 bases and J lost 6 bases. Germline V lookup: CDR1 SNHLY, CDR2 FYNNEI. CDR3: CASTGTGTEQYF. The CDR3 coding sequence is TGTGCCAGTACCGGGACAGGGACCGAGCAGTACTTC.